These 21 T cell receptor beta chains came from one sample sequenced in a study of beta chain features in type 1 diabetes. Study observations and caveats: All four CD4+ subsets of Type 1 diabetes patients contained TCRB CDR3s that were moderately but significantly shorter.

For these TCRs, the target antigens are not known. Of the isolated RNA, all was reverse transcribed, and so the sequenced material was expressed TCRB transcripts. Sequencing was performed with immunoSEQ multiplex PCR; in TCRdb, only in-frame clones are kept and a portion is missing. The sample lists roughly 700,000 clones, around 15% seen once, with 0.022% in the top ten. The material sequenced was naive CD4+ T cells from blood. The origin of the receptors is a man in his late teens or twenties with type 1 diabetes.

The chain couples TRBV14 to TRBJ2-5, with D maybe TRBD2 (5 bases). Germline CDR1 reads SGHDN; CDR2 reads FVKESK. Trimming cost V 0 bases and J 5 bases, with 10 bases left between them. The CDR3 length is 14 residues. The DNA for the CDR3 is TGTGCCAGCAGCCAAGATTTAGCGACGGAGACCCAGTACTTC. Amino acid sequence: CASSQDLATETQYF.

This clone showed up just a few times. The V call is TRBV4-1, the J call TRBJ1-2; a possible D gene is TRBD1 (6 bases). V was pared by 3 bases and J by 0 bases, with 8 bases between. The CDR3 consists of 14 residues. Germline lookup yields CDR1 MGHRA and CDR2 YSYEKL. CDR3 region: CASSQDSTNYGYTF. The CDR3 DNA reads TGCGCCAGCAGCCAGGACAGTACTAACTATGGCTACACCTTC.

Only a few counts were recorded for this clone. The chain links TRBV29-1 to TRBJ1-2; 11 bases map to TRBD1. Looked up from germline, CDR1 is SQVTM and CDR2 is ANQGSEA. The J segment lost 8 bases and the V segment lost 7 bases, leaving 6 bases of the junction unmatched. The CDR3 sequence is 12 residues long. The CDR3 DNA sequence: TGCAGCGCCGGACAGGGGGCGGGAGGCTACACCTTC. Translating it yields CSAGQGAGGYTF.

The V gene is TRBV6-5, the J gene TRBJ1-4; possibly TRBD1 for D (5 bases). V dropped 7 bases and J dropped 5 bases, with 14 bases sitting between them. Germline V CDR1 and CDR2: MNHEY, SVGAGI. CDR3 length: 14 amino acids. CDR3 in amino acids: CASKRDSKNEKLFF. The DNA of the CDR3 is TGTGCCAGCAAACGTGACAGTAAAAATGAAAAACTGTTTTTT.

The rearrangement uses TRBV6-5 and TRBJ2-4; no clear D gene. The CDR3 covers 13 residues. Germline V gives CDR1 MNHEY, CDR2 SVGAGI. Deletions cut 6 bases from V and 2 bases from J, with 8 bases between. The CDR3 coding sequence is TGTGCCAGCAGAACGGTTCCCAAAAACATTCAGTACTTC. This encodes CASRTVPKNIQYF.

About this clone itself: A much larger clone sits a single nucleotide away, making a read error possible. This chain uses TRBV6-1 with TRBJ2-3, with D unresolved. Trimming shortened V by 6 bases and J by 1 base, and 2 bases separated the two germline ends. CDR1 is MNHNS, CDR2 SASEGT, per germline. This CDR3 is 11 amino acids long. CDR3: CASSRTDTQYF. The DNA for the CDR3 is TGTGCCAGCAGCCGCACAGATACGCAGTATTTT.

This clone was seen a few times. The chain is built from TRBV4-2 and TRBJ2-1; D might be TRBD2 (6 bases). The CDR3 runs 15 residues. Germline CDR1 LGHNA, CDR2 YNFKEQ. V gave up 4 bases and J gave up 5 bases, with 15 bases separating them. The CDR3 bases are TGTGCCAGCAGCCGCCTGGGACTCGAAGACAATGAGCAGTTCTTC. Residues: CASSRLGLEDNEQFF.

This clone was observed a handful of times. The chain couples TRBV29-1 to TRBJ2-2, with D possibly TRBD1 on 5 matching bases. Germline V gene lookup returns CDR1 SQVTM and CDR2 ANQGSEA. The V and J ends lost 6 bases and 3 bases respectively, with 17 bases between them. This CDR3 spans 15 amino acids. The CDR3 loop is CSVASWQGYTGELFF. CDR3 DNA sequence: TGCAGCGTCGCCTCTTGGCAGGGTTACACCGGGGAGCTGTTTTTT.

The chain joins TRBV6-1 to TRBJ1-5, with D unclear. V gave up 2 bases and J gave up 0 bases, with 5 bases separating them. CDR1 and CDR2 from the germline V gene are MNHNS and SASEGT. CDR3 length equals 14 residues. For the CDR3, the DNA is TGTGCCAGCAGTGAACCGGGTAGCAATCAGCCCCAGCATTTT. This sequence encodes CASSEPGSNQPQHF.

The V call is TRBV28, the J call TRBJ1-5, with 7 bases aligning to TRBD1. V gave up 6 bases and J gave up 6 bases; unmatched junction bases: 5. CDR3 length: 13 residues. The V gene's germline CDR1 is MDHEN and CDR2 SYDVKM. The CDR3 here is CASSSQGGQPQHF. The DNA of the CDR3 is TGTGCCAGCAGCTCCCAGGGGGGTCAGCCCCAGCATTTT.

This clone was picked up a small number of times. The chain employs TRBV25-1 and TRBJ1-2, with D unresolved. The V end was cut by 1 base, the J end by 3 bases, with 9 bases between. CDR1 and CDR2 from the germline V gene are MGHDK and SYGVNS. This CDR3 has 14 amino acids. CDR3 nucleotide sequence: TGTGCCAGCAGTGAATCGGAACAGTACTATGGCTACACCTTC. Translated, it gives CASSESEQYYGYTF.

This chain connects TRBV7-2 to TRBJ2-1, with 8 bases that match TRBD2. Trimming cost V 5 bases and J 7 bases; bases outside gene matches: 7. The CDR3 is 14 residues long. Germline V CDR1 and CDR2: SGHTA, FQGNSA. CDR3 protein: CASSQRGLGNEQFF. CDR3 DNA sequence: TGTGCCAGCAGCCAGAGGGGACTAGGGAATGAGCAGTTCTTC. Filled out from reference TRBV7-2 and TRBJ2-1, the complete variable domain reads GAGVSQSPSNKVTEKGKDVELRCDPISGHTALYWYRQSLGQGLEFLIYFQGNSAPDKSGLPSDRFSAERTGGSVSTLTIQRTQQEDSAVYLCASSQRGLGNEQFFGPGTRLTVL.

This clone was found a few times. The chain recombines TRBV30 with TRBJ1-1, with D unresolved. V was pared by 5 bases and J by 2 bases, with 9 bases between. This CDR3 contains 12 residues. The germline CDR1 and CDR2 sequences are GTSNPN and SVGIG (reference sequence). CDR3 loop: CAWGKGNTEAFF. In DNA, the CDR3 is TGTGCCTGGGGTAAGGGCAACACTGAAGCTTTCTTT.

This chain connects TRBV30 to TRBJ2-4; D is undetermined. This CDR3 is 12 amino acids long. Germline CDR1 GTSNPN, CDR2 SVGIG (reference sequence). V lost 4 bases and J 6 bases, leaving 10 bases between the germline ends. The CDR3 protein is CAWIGSGNIQYF. CDR3 DNA: TGTGCCTGGATCGGCTCCGGAAACATTCAGTACTTC.

The rearrangement links TRBV9 to TRBJ2-1, with D maybe TRBD2 (5 bases). V dropped 0 bases and J dropped 0 bases, with 10 bases sitting between them. CDR1 and CDR2 from the germline V gene are SGDLS and YYNGEE. The CDR3 runs 16 residues. CDR3 sequence reads: CASSVVGSRSYNEQFF. The CDR3 DNA reads as TGTGCCAGCAGCGTAGTTGGGAGTCGCTCCTACAATGAGCAGTTCTTC.

In this sample, this clone turned up a few times. The chain employs TRBV29-1 and TRBJ1-1; no definite D call. Germline CDR1 SQVTM, CDR2 ANQGSEA. This CDR3 has 10 residues. V was cut by 3 bases and J by 5 bases, with 4 bases left in between. CDR3: CSVDGTEAFF. CDR3 DNA sequence: TGCAGCGTTGACGGGACTGAAGCTTTCTTT.

A few counts support this clone. V usage is TRBV4-1 and J usage is TRBJ1-1; TRBD1 is a possible D gene (5 bases). The CDR3 loop spans 14 amino acids. Trimming stripped 1 base from V and 6 bases from J, with 12 bases between. From germline, CDR1 is MGHRA and CDR2 YSYEKL. CDR3: CASSQVQDTAEAFF. The CDR3 nucleotides are TGCGCCAGCAGCCAAGTTCAGGACACCGCTGAAGCTTTCTTT.

This chain links TRBV5-1 with TRBJ2-5, with TRBD1 identical over 7 bases. After removal of 5 bases from V and 5 bases from J, the junction contained 12 bases not matched to a gene. Germline loops: CDR1 SGHRS, CDR2 YFSETQ. The CDR3 consists of 15 residues. The CDR3 here is CASRRQGMDRETQYF. The CDR3 bases are TGCGCCAGCAGACGACAGGGAATGGACCGGGAGACCCAGTACTTC.

V gene TRBV14 combines with J gene TRBJ1-1; tentative D call: TRBD1 (5 bases). Germline values: CDR1 SGHDN, CDR2 FVKESK. The length of the CDR3 is 15 residues. V was clipped by 0 bases and J by 4 bases, with 12 bases between them. CDR3 coding DNA: TGTGCCAGCAGCCAAGACCAGGGTTTCGGCACTGAAGCTTTCTTT. Protein: CASSQDQGFGTEAFF.

This clone was recorded a few times. V gene TRBV7-9 combines with J gene TRBJ2-7; weak D call: TRBD2 (6 bases). Germline CDR1 is SEHNR and CDR2 is FQNEAQ (reference sequence). V lost 5 bases and J lost 2, with 25 bases in between. The CDR3 is made up of 18 amino acids. CDR3 bases: TGTGCCAGCAGCGAACCCCCCCTCGGCGGGGCCACCACCTACGAGCAGTACTTC. Protein product: CASSEPPLGGATTYEQYF.

This clone has a handful of counts. The chain has TRBV28 and TRBJ1-6; 8 bases match TRBD1. CDR3 length: 15 amino acids. The J segment lost 10 bases and the V segment lost 2 bases, leaving 7 bases of the junction unmatched. Per the germline V gene, CDR1 is MDHEN and CDR2 is SYDVKM. CDR3 loop: CASSLGDRGDSPLHF. In DNA, the CDR3 is TGTGCCAGCAGTTTAGGCGACAGGGGCGACTCACCCCTCCACTTT.